This entry is about one T cell receptor (beta chain). This clone was recorded a few times. No cognate antigen has been identified for it. Base qualities are missing; no much larger clone stands one base away. The method was the immunoSEQ multiplex PCR assay. Following the manufacturer's protocol, the hsTCRB Kit was used to amplify rearranged TCR beta chain sequences. Sequencing of TCRB libraries was carried out on an Illumina MiSeq. The authors' pipeline ran thus. The proprietary platform of the kit vendor was used for demultiplexing, trimming and gene mapping. Sourced from immuneACCESS, this table was stored by TCRdb with only in-frame sequences that have V and J called. A share of the clones is absent; for the studies checked, an unresolved V gene accounts for under half, and the remainder has no known explanation. The DNA was the basis for D and trimming; V, J and clone size are from that table. Present in this sample are under 95,000 clones, over 75% of which were seen just once. Under 0.7% of the sample comes from the top ten.

This specimen's time point label, per the study, means: week 5, during vaccination. Each vaccine dose was 300 ug of a 20-mer mutant IDH1 peptide in Montanide, given subcutaneously with topical imiquimod. The donors had newly diagnosed IDH1-mutant astrocytomas of WHO grade 3 or 4 that showed loss of nuclear ATRX. The samples were drawn from NOA16, a multicentre, single-arm, open-label phase I trial in Germany that tested a mutant IDH1 peptide vaccine in humans for the first time. Genomic DNA for TCRB sequencing was isolated from EDTA blood with the DNeasy Blood and Tissue Kit. The data were obtained in a study of a mutant IDH1 vaccine in newly diagnosed glioma (dated by TCRdb to the early 2020s). Concerning the study at large: Patients were given eight vaccinations, in weeks 1, 3, 5, 7, 11, 15, 19 and 23, which matched visits V03 through V10. The approximately 33 treated patients were approximately 62% male and approximately 40% female, with a mean age of 40.4 years. Longitudinal TCRB deep sequencing was performed for some 25 treated patients wherever samples were available for exploratory analyses. Peripheral blood samples were drawn at six visits, namely V03 (baseline), V05, V07, V10, V12 and V13. Vaccination began 4-6 weeks after radiotherapy alone, or alongside temozolomide cycles in the chemotherapy-containing groups. Prior to enrollment, patients had been given standard therapy consisting of radiotherapy alone, temozolomide alone, or radiochemotherapy with temozolomide, with the combination given to most patients. General findings and caveats noted by the study authors: Immune responses induced by the vaccine were seen in around 93% of patients across multiple MHC alleles. The authors noted that analyses of patient blood samples could not be reproduced because of sample limitations. Selection of PBMC samples for TCRB deep sequencing was based on availability. Pseudoprogression seemed to be unrelated to changes in the top peripheral T cell clonotypes found by TCRB sequencing.

Reading from cysteine to phenylalanine, the CDR3 counts 13 amino acids. Here the CDR3 DNA is all that survives: 39 bases in frame from base 1. Cut back by 3 bases and 2 bases, the V and J ends lie 5 bases apart. The germline V gene (reference sequence) specifies MNHEY as CDR1 and SMNVEV as CDR2. This sequence was found in a woman in her forties or fifties with glioma. The source was PBMCs, collected from a glioma patient whose treatment included an IDH1 peptide vaccine. The rearranged chain carries TRBV27 and TRBJ1-3, and possibly TRBD1, on 5 matching bases. The DNA is as follows: TGTGCCAGCAGTTTGGGGCCTGGAAACACCATATATTTT. Translation gives CASSLGPGNTIYF.